The entry that follows covers one TCR beta chain sequence. Its antigen is not identified. One end of the junction does not line up with germline, which may come from a read error. This entry is derived from a study of blood T cells in healthy people across ages. General study points: Because sorting was not performed, PBMCs prevented conclusive naive versus antigen-experienced comparison.

Then a second PCR, running roughly 7 to 11 cycles, was carried out with a sample-barcoded 5' primer and a J-beta primer mix. Using its own MiXCR run on the 5' RACE reads, TCRdb lists one record per CDR3 protein. The sample includes over 700,000 distinct CDR3 sequences, roughly 25% of them seen just once. CDR1 PRHDT and CDR2 FYEKMQ come from the germline V gene (reference sequence). The CDR3 covers 15 residues. The same sample was also used in a study of T cells of mothers and their children. From that study: There were over 8.5 million TCR beta CDR3 reads from each mother and about 3.1 million from each child.

The sequence came from a boy between 5 and 17 years old in good health. The chain recombines TRBV13 with TRBJ1-3; D might be TRBD1 (5 bases). The specimen sequenced was blood. The CDR3 sequence: CASGLAGTSGDTIYF. For the CDR3, the DNA is TGTGCCAGCGGCTTAGCAGGGACTTCTGGAGACACCATATATTTT. Filled out from reference TRBV13 and TRBJ1-3, the complete variable domain reads AAGVIQSPRHLIKEKRETATLKCYPIPRHDTVYWYQQGPGQDPQFLISFYEKMQSDKGSIPDRFSAQQFSDYHSELNMSSLELGDSALYFCASGLAGTSGDTIYFGEGSWLTVV.